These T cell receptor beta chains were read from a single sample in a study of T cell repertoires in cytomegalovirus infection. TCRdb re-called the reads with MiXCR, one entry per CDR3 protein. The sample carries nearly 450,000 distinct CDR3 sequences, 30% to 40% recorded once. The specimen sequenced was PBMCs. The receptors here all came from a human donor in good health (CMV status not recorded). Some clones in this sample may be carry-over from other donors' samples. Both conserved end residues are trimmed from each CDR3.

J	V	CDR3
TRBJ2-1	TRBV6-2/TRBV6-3	ASKRPGGQRNEQF
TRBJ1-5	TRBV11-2	ASSFPDLNQHQPQH
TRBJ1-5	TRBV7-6	ASSELGDQPQH
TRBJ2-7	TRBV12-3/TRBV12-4	ASSSTAPPYEQY
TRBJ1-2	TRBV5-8	ASNINRGNYGYT
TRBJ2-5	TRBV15	ATSRDTRGETQY
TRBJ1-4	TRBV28	ASSSPGGYTNEKLF
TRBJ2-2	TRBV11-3	AIEPPGPNTVELF
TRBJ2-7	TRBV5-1	ASSIPRDGSSYEQY
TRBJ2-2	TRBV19	ASSWSAAGELF
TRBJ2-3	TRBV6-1	ASRNTIVAGAPNRWADTQY
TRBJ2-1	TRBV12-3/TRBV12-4	ASSPGGWAGQF
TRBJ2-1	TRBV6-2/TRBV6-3	ASSYTPSRGFPDYNEQF
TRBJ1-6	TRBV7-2	ASSGGSSYNSPLH
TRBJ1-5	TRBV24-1	ATSAQGTGDNQPQH
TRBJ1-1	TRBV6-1	ASRETGMNTEAF
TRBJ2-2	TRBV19	ASRGQGKVGELF
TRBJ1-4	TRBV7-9	ASSLVPQGGGEKLF
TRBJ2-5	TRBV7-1	ACSSGTLAGGAGETQY
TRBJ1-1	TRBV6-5	ASSSGQETFMNTEAF
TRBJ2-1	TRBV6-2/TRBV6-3	ASSHRLAGDEEQF
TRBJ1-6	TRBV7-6	ASSLTQGLGSPLH
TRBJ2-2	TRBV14	ASSRYTLTGELF
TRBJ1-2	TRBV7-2	ARGYGTTDGST
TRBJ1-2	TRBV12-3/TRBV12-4	ASSLLPDNYGYT
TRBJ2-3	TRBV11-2	ASSSLPRDYPDTQY
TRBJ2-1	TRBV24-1	ATSDDYNEQF
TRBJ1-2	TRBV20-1	SARDPRSYGYT
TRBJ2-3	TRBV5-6	SSSPGDLDTQC
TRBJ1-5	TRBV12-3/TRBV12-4	ASSALGTFNQPQH
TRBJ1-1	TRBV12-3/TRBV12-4	ASSLKDNTEAF
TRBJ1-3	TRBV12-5	ASGLVRGGLNTIY
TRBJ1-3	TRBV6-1	ASTRDRGYGNTIY
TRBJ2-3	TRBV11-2	ASSLRRGASTDTQY
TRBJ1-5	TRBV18	ASSPYPGQRNQPQH
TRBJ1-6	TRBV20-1	SARKGSDNSPLH
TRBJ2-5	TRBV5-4	ASSLTPGTPDEETQY
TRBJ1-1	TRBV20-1	SARTEANTEAF
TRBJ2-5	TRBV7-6	ASSLFLGAWRRGGETQY
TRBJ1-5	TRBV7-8	ASSLAKGTNQPQH
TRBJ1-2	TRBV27	ASSLRGGRENGYT
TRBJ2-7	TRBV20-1	SAPLWGTSYEQY
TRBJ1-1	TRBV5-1	ASSLGSGVSTEAF
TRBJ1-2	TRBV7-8	ASSLGQGGLYGYT
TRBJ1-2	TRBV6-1	ASSADRFNYGYT
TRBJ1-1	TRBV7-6	ASSMGEDSKAF
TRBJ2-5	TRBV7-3	ASTTMVAGYQETQY
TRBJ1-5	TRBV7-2	ASRFGSQPQH
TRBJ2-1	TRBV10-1	ASGESSGGRYYNEQF
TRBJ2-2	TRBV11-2	ASSSRTGITGELF
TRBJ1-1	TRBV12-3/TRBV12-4	ASSYYRENTEAF
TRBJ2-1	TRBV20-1	SAFYRGGKHNEQF
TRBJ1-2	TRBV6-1	ASSLETGDNYGYT
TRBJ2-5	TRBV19	ASSVVSGGPQETQY
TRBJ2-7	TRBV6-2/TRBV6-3	ASSSQPRTGVNSYEQY
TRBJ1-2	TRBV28	ASSAPGSMTSNYGYT
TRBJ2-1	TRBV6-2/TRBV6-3	ASSYPFSGLTRNEQF
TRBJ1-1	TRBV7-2	ASSSDTEAF
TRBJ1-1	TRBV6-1	ASTQLTEAF